The clone carrying this TCR beta chain has more than one count but fewer than ten. What it binds is unknown. The record originates from a study of beta chain features in type 1 diabetes. The study's findings and limits: Within each of all four CD4+ subsets, Type 1 diabetes patients had TCRB CDR3s that were moderately but significantly shorter.

CDR1 MNHNY and CDR2 SVGAGI come from the germline V gene (reference sequence). V was shortened by 5 bases and J by 4 bases, with 17 bases between the two germline ends. CDR3 length: 16 amino acids. Expressed TCRB transcripts got sequenced, as all isolated RNA was reverse transcribed. Sequenced naive, central memory and regulatory T cell samples produced an average of roughly 3.5 million reads. Using immunoSEQ multiplex PCR, the repertoire was profiled, and TCRdb retains in-frame clones only, with some absent. The sample includes 500,000 to 650,000 clones, 12% of them seen just once. The sample was naive CD4+ T cells from blood. The chain links TRBV6-6 to TRBJ2-2, with a weak D call TRBD1 (6 bases). The clonotype comes from a man aged 25 to 45 with type 1 diabetes. CDR3 in amino acids: CASSGQSSNPTGELFF. The CDR3 DNA follows: TGTGCCAGCAGTGGACAGTCCTCGAACCCCACCGGGGAGCTGTTTTTT.